This T cell receptor beta chain appears in the sequencing data of a study of cytomegalovirus exposure and HLA in healthy donors. Study-level background: Most donors, around 81% of around 400 genotyped, fell in the Caucasian-associated ancestry cluster. Study-wide results and limits: When a later analysis compared HLA-associated TCR beta chains with equally common others, the HLA-associated chains turned out to be more clonally expanded and to have lower generation probabilities. Sequencing depth across donors, presence/absence analyses assumed, was roughly uniform.

Both 60 Vbeta primers and 13 Jbeta primers went into the PCR. Produced via immunoSEQ multiplex PCR; TCRdb's table is partial and in-frame only. The table records about 130,000 clones, around 9% of them present only once. This clone was picked up a small number of times. The antigen is undetermined. Germline V lookup: CDR1 SGDLS, CDR2 YYNGEE. This CDR3 has 14 residues. V dropped 0 bases and J dropped 6 bases, with 12 bases sitting between them. The chain joins TRBV9 to TRBJ1-2; TRBD1 might be the D (5 bases). The source material was PBMCs. The sequence derives from a man aged 40-49 years in good health and CMV-seronegative. The CDR3 loop is CASSVGRVTHGYTF. The CDR3 nucleotides are TGTGCCAGCAGCGTAGGCAGGGTGACACATGGCTACACCTTC.